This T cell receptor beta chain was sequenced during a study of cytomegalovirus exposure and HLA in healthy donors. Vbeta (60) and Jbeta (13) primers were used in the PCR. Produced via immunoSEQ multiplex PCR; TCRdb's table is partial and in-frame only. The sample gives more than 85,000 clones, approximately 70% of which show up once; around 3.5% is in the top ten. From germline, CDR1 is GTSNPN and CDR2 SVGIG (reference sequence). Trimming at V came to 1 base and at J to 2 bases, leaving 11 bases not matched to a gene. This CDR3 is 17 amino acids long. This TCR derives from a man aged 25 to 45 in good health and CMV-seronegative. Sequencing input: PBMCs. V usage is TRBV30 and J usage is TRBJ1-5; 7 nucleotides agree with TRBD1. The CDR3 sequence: CAWSGNRDSLGNQPQHF. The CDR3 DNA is TGTGCCTGGAGTGGCAACCGGGACAGTTTGGGCAATCAGCCCCAGCATTTT.